This T cell receptor (beta chain) was observed in a study of T-cell reconstitution after alpha-beta-depleted transplantation in children. V was trimmed by 6 bases and J by 1 base, leaving 10 bases between them. The CDR3 extends over 13 amino acids. CDR1 and CDR2 (germline): SGHRS, YFSETQ. Only a few counts were recorded for this clonotype. TCRbeta library construction was performed incorporating unique molecular identifiers. TCRdb re-called the PCR reads through MiXCR, storing one row per CDR3 protein. The sample contains about 500,000 distinct CDR3 sequences, about 33% of which appear only once. The TCR originated in a human donor who donated a stem cell graft to a child with aplastic anemia. The J gene is TRBJ1-1, the V gene TRBV5-1; D is unclear. The sample was PBMCs from the stem cell graft donor, taken from the stem cell graft. DNA for the CDR3: TGCGCCAGCATTGGAGCAGGGAACACTGAAGCTTTCTTT. This sequence encodes CASIGAGNTEAFF.